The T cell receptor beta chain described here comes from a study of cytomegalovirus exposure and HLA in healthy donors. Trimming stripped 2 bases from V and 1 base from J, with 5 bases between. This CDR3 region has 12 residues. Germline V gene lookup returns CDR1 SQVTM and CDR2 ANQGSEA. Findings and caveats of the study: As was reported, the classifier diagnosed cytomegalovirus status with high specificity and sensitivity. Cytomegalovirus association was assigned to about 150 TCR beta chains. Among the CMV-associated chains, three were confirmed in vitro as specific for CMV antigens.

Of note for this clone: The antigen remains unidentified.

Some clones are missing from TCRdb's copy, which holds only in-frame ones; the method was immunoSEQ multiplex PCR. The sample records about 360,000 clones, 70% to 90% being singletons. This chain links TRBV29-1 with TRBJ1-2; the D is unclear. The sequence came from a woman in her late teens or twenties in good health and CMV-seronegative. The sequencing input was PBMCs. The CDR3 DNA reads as TGCAGCGTTGAATCCCTTAACTATGGCTACACCTTC. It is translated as CSVESLNYGYTF. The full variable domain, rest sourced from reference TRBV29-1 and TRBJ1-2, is SAVISQKPSRDICQRGTSLTIQCQVDSQVTMMFWYRQQPGQSLTLIATANQGSEATYESGFVIDKFPISRPNLTFSTLTVSNMSPEDSSIYLCSVESLNYGYTFGSGTRLTVV.